This TCR beta chain emerged from a study of spatial heterogeneity in lung cancer. Study background: The study observed each unique TCR and UMI combination more than ten times on average in raw reads.

The study, taken as a whole, reports: The study found ubiquitous expanded tumor TCRs in blood more at resection than follow-up.

Each TCR cDNA molecule bore a unique molecular identifier. MiXCR was run by TCRdb on the 5' RACE reads, yielding one entry per CDR3 protein. The sample contains 60,000 to 90,000 distinct CDR3 sequences, about an eighth of which appear only once. This clonotype was seen only a few times. The target antigen is unknown. Time point: sample taken at primary tumor resection. Frozen PBMC, nontumor lung or tumor provided whole RNA, which was sequenced unsorted. Samples were obtained from about 72 donors, all untreated early-stage non-small cell lung cancer patients. The CDR3 sequence is 12 residues long. The germline CDR1 and CDR2 sequences are SEHNR and FQNEAQ (reference sequence). The ends were cut back, 2 bases at V and 4 bases at J, with 6 bases in the middle.

The source material was PBMCs, sampled at surgery. The receptor comes from a male donor with early-stage non-small cell lung cancer. The genes are TRBV7-9 and TRBJ2-7, with no clear D. CDR3 sequence reads: CASSLPRYEQYF. DNA for the CDR3: TGTGCCAGCAGCTTACCGCGGTACGAGCAGTACTTC.